Each of the 16 T cell receptor beta chains below was sequenced from the same sample in a study of cytomegalovirus exposure and HLA in healthy donors. PCR was performed using 60 Vbeta and 13 Jbeta primers. This table comes from immunoSEQ multiplex PCR, and its TCRdb copy is limited to in-frame clones, with some not included. The table has about 88,000 clones, 65% to 80% seen once. Specimen: PBMCs. The receptors stem from a woman under 30 in good health and CMV-seropositive.

The V gene is TRBV6-6, the J gene TRBJ2-7, with TRBD1 matching over 7 bases. Germline CDR1 and CDR2: MNHNY and SVGAGI (reference sequence). V lost 5 bases and J lost 3; bases outside the gene matches: 7. There are 14 residues in the CDR3. CDR3 bases: TGTGCCAGCAGTATTACAGGGGTGAACTACGAGCAGTACTTC. It codes for CASSITGVNYEQYF.

This clone has more than one count but fewer than ten. The CDR3 loop reads CASSQSTRAEAFF. CDR3 in DNA: TGTGCCAGCAGCCAATCAACTAGAGCGGAAGCTTTCTTT. The chain couples TRBV16 to TRBJ1-1; D is undetermined. The CDR3 length is 13 residues. Trimming removed 0 bases at V and 8 bases at J, with 10 bases between. Germline V gives CDR1 KGHSY, CDR2 FQNENV.

The chain recombines TRBV10-2 with TRBJ2-1; 8 positions match TRBD2. V lost 5 bases and J lost 3; bases outside the gene matches: 9. This CDR3 comprises 16 residues. Looked up from germline, CDR1 is WSHSY and CDR2 is SAAADI. The CDR3 protein is CASSQRTSGRYNEQFF. The CDR3 bases are TGCGCCAGCAGTCAACGAACTAGCGGTCGCTACAATGAGCAGTTCTTC.

This rearrangement joins TRBV20-1 to TRBJ2-5; D is ambiguous. The germline V and J ends were trimmed by 3 bases and 5 bases, with 7 bases remaining between them. The CDR3 consists of 11 residues. Per germline, CDR1 DFQATT and CDR2 SNEGSKA (reference sequence). DNA for the CDR3: TGCAGTGCTAGCCAGAAGGAGACCCAGTACTTC. Translated, it gives CSASQKETQYF.

This clone was seen only a few times. The gene calls are TRBV5-6 and TRBJ2-1; 8 bases are shared with TRBD2. Germline V gene lookup returns CDR1 SGHDT and CDR2 YYEEEE. The CDR3 length is 13 residues. Losses at the gene ends were 4 bases for V and 7 bases for J; bases not matched to a gene: 4. The CDR3 spells CASSRGGRNEQFF. The CDR3 coding sequence is TGTGCCAGCAGCCGGGGGGGCCGGAATGAGCAGTTCTTC.

The chain has TRBV6-6 and TRBJ2-3, with 8 bases fitting TRBD2. J was trimmed by 5 bases and V by 7 bases; bases with no gene match: 8. Germline values: CDR1 MNHNY, CDR2 SVGAGI (reference sequence). This CDR3 is 14 amino acids long. The DNA of the CDR3 is TGTGCCAGCACCTCGGCGGGGGGCGGAGATACGCAGTATTTT. It translates to CASTSAGGGDTQYF.

In this sample, this clone turned up a few times. The V and J genes are TRBV7-9 and TRBJ1-2; D is uncertain. V lost 1 base to trimming and J lost 6 bases, with 6 bases between them. From germline, CDR1 is SEHNR and CDR2 FQNEAQ (reference sequence). This CDR3 has 12 residues. The CDR3, as DNA: TGTGCCAGCAGCTTAGTGGAGGATGGCTACACCTTC. As protein: CASSLVEDGYTF. The whole variable domain, filled in from reference TRBV7-9 and TRBJ1-2, reads DTGVSQNPRHKITKRGQNVTFRCDPISEHNRLYWYRQTLGQGPEFLTYFQNEAQLEKSRLLSDRFSAERPKGSFSTLEIQRTEQGDSAMYLCASSLVEDGYTFGSGTRLTVV.

The rearrangement links TRBV19 to TRBJ2-3; TRBD1 might be the D (6 bases). In germline, CDR1 is LNHDA, CDR2 SQIVND (reference sequence). Trimming shortened V by 1 base and J by 2 bases, and 16 bases separated the two germline ends. This CDR3 contains 17 residues. CDR3 protein: CASSIGQGNSYTDTQYF. The DNA for the CDR3 is TGTGCCAGTAGTATAGGTCAGGGGAACTCATACACAGATACGCAGTATTTT.

This clone has only one observation. This chain joins TRBV11-2 and TRBJ1-4; D possibly corresponds to TRBD1 (5 bases). Trimming took off 5 bases at V and 8 bases at J, with 21 bases between the two ends. This CDR3 comprises 16 residues. The germline gives CDR1 SGHAT, CDR2 FQNNGV. CDR3: CASSRLGGAGREKLFF. In nucleotides, the CDR3 is TGTGCCAGCAGCCGCCTCGGCGGGGCGGGGAGGGAAAAACTGTTTTTT. Full variable domain (remainder filled in from reference TRBV11-2 and TRBJ1-4): EAGVAQSPRYKIIEKRQSVAFWCNPISGHATLYWYQQILGQGPKLLIQFQNNGVVDDSQLPKDRFSAERLKGVDSTLKIQPAKLEDSAVYLCASSRLGGAGREKLFFGSGTQLSVL.

The V gene is TRBV27, the J gene TRBJ2-1; 9 bases map to TRBD2. The germline gives CDR1 MNHEY, CDR2 SMNVEV (reference sequence). The CDR3 is made up of 15 amino acids. The J segment lost 2 bases and the V segment lost 5 bases, leaving 4 bases of the junction unmatched. For the CDR3, the DNA is TGTGCCAGCAGTCGGGGCGGGGGGGCCTACAATGAGCAGTTCTTC. Amino acids: CASSRGGGAYNEQFF.

In its sample, this clone was seen a few times. This chain uses TRBV4-2 with TRBJ1-5; D might be TRBD1 (6 bases). V lost 0 bases and J lost 6, with 15 bases in between. This CDR3 comprises 16 residues. Germline V gene data show CDR1 as LGHNA and CDR2 as YNFKEQ. The CDR3 nucleotides are TGTGCCAGCAGCCAAGATCTACAGGGAACAGGTCAGCCCCAGCATTTT. It yields the protein CASSQDLQGTGQPQHF.

The chain is built from TRBV7-2 and TRBJ2-1; 11 nucleotides match TRBD2. The V gene end was trimmed by 5 bases and the J gene end by 9 bases; junction bases not matched to a gene: 12. CDR3 length: 16 amino acids. Per germline, CDR1 SGHTA and CDR2 FQGNSA. The chain's CDR3 is CASSAVAGGPRVEQFF. The CDR3 bases are TGTGCCAGCAGCGCGGTAGCGGGAGGGCCGCGGGTTGAGCAGTTCTTC.

This chain links TRBV5-5 with TRBJ1-1; D is uncertain. Trimming shortened V by 1 base and J by 4 bases, and 8 bases separated the two germline ends. The CDR3 is 13 residues long. Germline V gene data show CDR1 as SGHKS and CDR2 as YYEKEE (reference sequence). The CDR3 DNA follows: TGTGCCAGCAGCTTGATGGGGAGCACTGAAGCTTTCTTT. Amino acids: CASSLMGSTEAFF. The whole variable domain, remainder taken from reference TRBV5-5 and TRBJ1-1, is DAGVTQSPTHLIKTRGQQVTLRCSPISGHKSVSWYQQVLGQGPQFIFQYYEKEERGRGNFPDRFSARQFPNYSSELNVNALLLGDSALYLCASSLMGSTEAFFGQGTRLTVV.

The chain recombines TRBV7-3 with TRBJ1-1; D uncertain. Germline CDR1 SGHTA, CDR2 FQGTGA. This CDR3 has 14 residues. V lost 5 bases and J lost 4, with 14 bases in between. This CDR3 reads CASSPIRRGTEAFF. CDR3 sequence (DNA): TGTGCCAGCAGCCCCATTAGGCGGGGCACTGAAGCTTTCTTT. The complete variable domain, with remaining parts taken from reference TRBV7-3 and TRBJ1-1, reads GAGVSQTPSNKVTEKGKYVELRCDPISGHTALYWYRQSLGQGPEFLIYFQGTGAADDSGLPNDRFFAVRPEGSVSTLKIQRTERGDSAVYLCASSPIRRGTEAFFGQGTRLTVV.

The J gene is TRBJ2-7, the V gene TRBV7-2; 16 nucleotides align to TRBD2. The CDR3 sequence is 18 residues long. Germline lookup yields CDR1 SGHTA and CDR2 FQGNSA. The J segment lost 6 bases and the V segment lost 5 bases, leaving 13 bases of the junction unmatched. The CDR3 region has the DNA TGTGCCAGCAGCATAGGAAGGGGACTAGCGGGGGGGCGAGGCGAGCAGTACTTC. It is translated as CASSIGRGLAGGRGEQYF.

This clone was seen only once. The chain has TRBV29-1 and TRBJ2-7; the match to TRBD1 covers 8 bases. V lost 4 bases to trimming and J lost 3 bases; unmatched junction nucleotides: 2. Germline-derived CDR1 and CDR2 are SQVTM and ANQGSEA. The CDR3 is 12 amino acids. CDR3 bases: TGCAGCGTTGGGACAGGGATCTACGAGCAGTACTTC. Encoded protein: CSVGTGIYEQYF.